This is a list of T cell receptor beta chains from one sample in a study of vaccination and CD4 T cells after COVID-19. TCRdb reprocessed the PCR reads via MiXCR and lists one record per CDR3 protein. The table has 25,000 or so distinct CDR3 sequences, around a third seen once; the top ten hold approximately 3.1%. These receptors' targets are unknown. The sample consisted of CD4+ T cells from blood, cultured in vitro, taken about 7 months after SARS-CoV-2 vaccination. These receptor sequences come from a human donor who had recovered from COVID-19. CDR3s include the opening cysteine and the closing phenylalanine or tryptophan. D genes are given only for firm matches. For some rows the clone size is stated as once, few or many, or as a class when expanded; others skip it.

CDR3 DNA: TGCAGTGCTAGACCCCCGGGGGGCACAGATACGCAGTATTTT
CDR3 protein: CSARPPGGTDTQYF
D gene: .
clone size: few
V gene: TRBV20-1
J gene: TRBJ2-3

CDR3 DNA: TGTGCCAGTAGGCCGGGACCGAAGAACACTGAAGCTTTCTTT
CDR3 protein: CASRPGPKNTEAFF
D gene: .
clone size: few
V gene: TRBV19
J gene: TRBJ1-1

CDR3 DNA: TGTGCCAGCAGTAAAAGCCCCGGGACAGGGCACAATGAGCAGTTCTTC
CDR3 protein: CASSKSPGTGHNEQFF
D gene: TRBD1
clone size: .
V gene: TRBV6-4
J gene: TRBJ2-1

CDR3 DNA: TGCAGTGCTATACCCAAAGAGACCCAGTACTTC
CDR3 protein: CSAIPKETQYF
D gene: .
clone size: few
V gene: TRBV20-1
J gene: TRBJ2-5

CDR3 DNA: TGCAGTGCTAGACTGGTAGCGGGAGTCTACGAGCAGTACTTC
CDR3 protein: CSARLVAGVYEQYF
D gene: TRBD2
clone size: .
V gene: TRBV20-1
J gene: TRBJ2-7

CDR3 DNA: TGCAGTGCTAGAGCTCCGGTTTTGCGGGATCCCTACAATGAGCAGTTCTTC
CDR3 protein: CSARAPVLRDPYNEQFF
D gene: .
clone size: few
V gene: TRBV20-1
J gene: TRBJ2-1

CDR3 DNA: TGCAGTGCTTCCGGGAGCTACAATGAGCAGTTCTTC
CDR3 protein: CSASGSYNEQFF
D gene: .
clone size: .
V gene: TRBV20-1
J gene: TRBJ2-1

CDR3 DNA: TGTGCCAGCAGTTTACGGGGGGCCACTGAAGCTTTCTTT
CDR3 protein: CASSLRGATEAFF
D gene: .
clone size: .
V gene: TRBV7-3
J gene: TRBJ1-1

CDR3 DNA: TGTGCCAGTAGAGCCACCTCCTTCCAGGACTCACCCCTCCACTTT
CDR3 protein: CASRATSFQDSPLHF
D gene: .
clone size: .
V gene: TRBV19
J gene: TRBJ1-6

CDR3 DNA: TGTGCCAGCAGTATAAGGGGAGGGGAAGCTTATGGCTACACCTTC
CDR3 protein: CASSIRGGEAYGYTF
D gene: .
clone size: .
V gene: TRBV2
J gene: TRBJ1-2

CDR3 DNA: TGTGCCAGCAGTGGACCGGGACGTAGGGGGAATGAGCAGTTCTTC
CDR3 protein: CASSGPGRRGNEQFF
D gene: .
clone size: .
V gene: TRBV6-2/TRBV6-3
J gene: TRBJ2-1

CDR3 DNA: TGCAGTGCCGATCTAGCGGGTTCGAACACCGGGGAGCTGTTTTTT
CDR3 protein: CSADLAGSNTGELFF
D gene: TRBD2
clone size: .
V gene: TRBV20-1
J gene: TRBJ2-2

CDR3 DNA: TGTGCCAGCAGCCGACAGGGAGCCCACTATGGCTACACCTTC
CDR3 protein: CASSRQGAHYGYTF
D gene: TRBD1
clone size: few
V gene: TRBV7-2
J gene: TRBJ1-2

CDR3 DNA: TGTGCCATCAGTGAGTCCGGGGACAGACGAGAGACCCAGTACTTC
CDR3 protein: CAISESGDRRETQYF
D gene: TRBD1
clone size: .
V gene: TRBV10-3
J gene: TRBJ2-5

CDR3 DNA: TGCAGTGCTAGAGAGGGGGGGGTGACTGAAGCTTTCTTT
CDR3 protein: CSAREGGVTEAFF
D gene: .
clone size: medium-sized
V gene: TRBV20-1
J gene: TRBJ1-1

CDR3 DNA: TGTGCCAGCAGTTACGGGAGGGCCTACGAGCAGTACTTC
CDR3 protein: CASSYGRAYEQYF
D gene: TRBD2
clone size: few
V gene: TRBV6-5
J gene: TRBJ2-7

CDR3 DNA: TGTGCCAGCAGTTCCGGGACGGCCGAGGGCACTGAAGCTTTCTTT
CDR3 protein: CASSSGTAEGTEAFF
D gene: .
clone size: few
V gene: TRBV28
J gene: TRBJ1-1

CDR3 DNA: TGTGCCAGCAGTCCAGGACAGCCCAATTCACCCCTCCACTTT
CDR3 protein: CASSPGQPNSPLHF
D gene: .
clone size: .
V gene: TRBV6-1
J gene: TRBJ1-6

CDR3 DNA: TGTGCCAGCACCACCGGACAGGGGGATAGTTGGGGTCAGCCCCAGCATTTT
CDR3 protein: CASTTGQGDSWGQPQHF
D gene: TRBD1
clone size: .
V gene: TRBV2
J gene: TRBJ1-5

CDR3 DNA: TGCAGTGCTAGGACTGGCAGTTCTAACTATGGCTACACCTTC
CDR3 protein: CSARTGSSNYGYTF
D gene: .
clone size: medium-sized
V gene: TRBV20-1
J gene: TRBJ1-2

CDR3 DNA: TGCAGTGCATTTTGGGGGGCCGGAGATACGCAGTATTTT
CDR3 protein: CSAFWGAGDTQYF
D gene: .
clone size: few
V gene: TRBV20-1
J gene: TRBJ2-3

CDR3 DNA: TGTGCCAGCAGTTTGTCGGACAGGGGGTACGAGCAGTACTTC
CDR3 protein: CASSLSDRGYEQYF
D gene: TRBD1
clone size: few
V gene: TRBV12-3/TRBV12-4
J gene: TRBJ2-7

CDR3 DNA: TGTGCCAGCAGTGCAGGACTAGCGGGCAGCGAGCAGTACTTC
CDR3 protein: CASSAGLAGSEQYF
D gene: TRBD2
clone size: .
V gene: TRBV2
J gene: TRBJ2-7

CDR3 DNA: TGTGCCAGCAGTGAGACTAGCGACAATGAGCAGTTCTTC
CDR3 protein: CASSETSDNEQFF
D gene: TRBD2
clone size: few
V gene: TRBV25-1
J gene: TRBJ2-1

CDR3 DNA: TGTGCCAGTGGGACAGGGAGCGAGCAGTACTTC
CDR3 protein: CASGTGSEQYF
D gene: TRBD1
clone size: .
V gene: TRBV19
J gene: TRBJ2-7

CDR3 DNA: TGCAGTGCTAGGGAGGGTATCACAGATACGCAGTATTTT
CDR3 protein: CSAREGITDTQYF
D gene: .
clone size: .
V gene: TRBV20-1
J gene: TRBJ2-3

CDR3 DNA: TGTGCCAGCGACGGAGCGAACACCGGGGAGCTGTTTTTT
CDR3 protein: CASDGANTGELFF
D gene: .
clone size: .
V gene: TRBV28
J gene: TRBJ2-2

CDR3 DNA: TGTGCCAGCAGGAGGACTAGTCTAGAGACCCAGTACTTC
CDR3 protein: CASRRTSLETQYF
D gene: TRBD2
clone size: .
V gene: TRBV6-2/TRBV6-3
J gene: TRBJ2-5

CDR3 DNA: TGTGCCAGCAGCTTAAGTCGGGGGGTAGGGGCAGATACGCAGTATTTT
CDR3 protein: CASSLSRGVGADTQYF
D gene: TRBD2
clone size: few
V gene: TRBV11-3
J gene: TRBJ2-3

CDR3 DNA: TGTGCCAGCAGTCGCCTGAGCGGGGGGGGGGAGCAGTTCTTC
CDR3 protein: CASSRLSGGGEQFF
D gene: TRBD2
clone size: few
V gene: TRBV2
J gene: TRBJ2-1

CDR3 DNA: TGTGCCAGTAGTACGGGCAGCATGAACACTGAAGCTTTCTTT
CDR3 protein: CASSTGSMNTEAFF
D gene: .
clone size: .
V gene: TRBV19
J gene: TRBJ1-1

CDR3 DNA: TGCAGTGCCCGGGGGGCTAGCGCTCAAGAGACCCAGTACTTC
CDR3 protein: CSARGASAQETQYF
D gene: .
clone size: .
V gene: TRBV20-1
J gene: TRBJ2-5

CDR3 DNA: TGTGCCAGCAGTTCGGGAGAGAGCTCTGGGGCCAACGTCCTGACTTTC
CDR3 protein: CASSSGESSGANVLTF
D gene: .
clone size: medium-sized
V gene: TRBV28
J gene: TRBJ2-6

CDR3 DNA: TGTGCCAGTAGCCAAGGACCGGAAGAGACCCAGTACTTC
CDR3 protein: CASSQGPEETQYF
D gene: .
clone size: few
V gene: TRBV19
J gene: TRBJ2-5

CDR3 DNA: TGTGCCAGCAGTTACACCAACTTCCTCGAGGGGCGGATTGCTGATGAGCAGTTCTTC
CDR3 protein: CASSYTNFLEGRIADEQFF
D gene: .
clone size: few
V gene: TRBV6-5
J gene: TRBJ2-1

CDR3 DNA: TGTGCCACCAGTGACCCGGGGAGGGGGACCGGGGAGCTGTTTTTT
CDR3 protein: CATSDPGRGTGELFF
D gene: .
clone size: few
V gene: TRBV24-1
J gene: TRBJ2-2

CDR3 DNA: TGTGCCAGCAGCTTACTAGCGCCGGGGGATTACAATGAGCAGTTCTTC
CDR3 protein: CASSLLAPGDYNEQFF
D gene: .
clone size: .
V gene: TRBV7-3
J gene: TRBJ2-1

CDR3 DNA: TGTGCCAGCAGCTTGATGATCAACAGGGGGCTCGACTATGGCTACACCTTC
CDR3 protein: CASSLMINRGLDYGYTF
D gene: TRBD1
clone size: .
V gene: TRBV5-8
J gene: TRBJ1-2